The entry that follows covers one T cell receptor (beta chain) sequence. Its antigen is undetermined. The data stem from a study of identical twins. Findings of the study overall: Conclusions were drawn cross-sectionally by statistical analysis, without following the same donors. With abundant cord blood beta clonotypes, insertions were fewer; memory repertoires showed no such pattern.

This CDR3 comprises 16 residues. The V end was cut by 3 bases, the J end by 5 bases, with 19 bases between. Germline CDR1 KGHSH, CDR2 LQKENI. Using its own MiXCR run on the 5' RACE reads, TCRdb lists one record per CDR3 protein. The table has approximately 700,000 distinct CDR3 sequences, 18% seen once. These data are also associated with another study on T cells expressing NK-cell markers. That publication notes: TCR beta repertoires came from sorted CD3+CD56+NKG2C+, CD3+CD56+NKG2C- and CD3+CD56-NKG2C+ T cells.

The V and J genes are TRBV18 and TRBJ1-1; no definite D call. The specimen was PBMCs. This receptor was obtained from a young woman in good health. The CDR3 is CASSPHALRGLTEAFF. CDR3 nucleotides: TGTGCCAGCTCACCCCACGCACTTCGGGGTTTGACTGAAGCTTTCTTT. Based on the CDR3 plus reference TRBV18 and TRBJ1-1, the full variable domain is NAGVMQNPRHLVRRRGQEARLRCSPMKGHSHVYWYRQLPEEGLKFMVYLQKENIIDESGMPKERFSAEFPKEGPSILRIQQVVRGDSAAYFCASSPHALRGLTEAFFGQGTRLTVV.